This TCR beta chain is drawn from a study of blood T cell repertoires in COVID-19. TCRdb's table, derived via immunoSEQ multiplex PCR, lists solely in-frame clones and lacks some. The sample shows some 100,000 clones, roughly 80% of them seen only once. V lost 3 bases and J 5 bases, leaving 15 bases between the germline ends. The CDR3 is 15 amino acids. Looked up from germline, CDR1 is KGHSH and CDR2 is LQKENI. The sample comprised peripheral blood. The source is a woman in her seventies with active or convalescent COVID-19. This sequence joins TRBV18 and TRBJ2-3; possibly TRBD1 for D (5 bases). In DNA form, the CDR3 reads TGTGCCAGCTCACCCCCAGGGAATGTAGGAGATACGCAGTATTTT. This sequence encodes CASSPPGNVGDTQYF.